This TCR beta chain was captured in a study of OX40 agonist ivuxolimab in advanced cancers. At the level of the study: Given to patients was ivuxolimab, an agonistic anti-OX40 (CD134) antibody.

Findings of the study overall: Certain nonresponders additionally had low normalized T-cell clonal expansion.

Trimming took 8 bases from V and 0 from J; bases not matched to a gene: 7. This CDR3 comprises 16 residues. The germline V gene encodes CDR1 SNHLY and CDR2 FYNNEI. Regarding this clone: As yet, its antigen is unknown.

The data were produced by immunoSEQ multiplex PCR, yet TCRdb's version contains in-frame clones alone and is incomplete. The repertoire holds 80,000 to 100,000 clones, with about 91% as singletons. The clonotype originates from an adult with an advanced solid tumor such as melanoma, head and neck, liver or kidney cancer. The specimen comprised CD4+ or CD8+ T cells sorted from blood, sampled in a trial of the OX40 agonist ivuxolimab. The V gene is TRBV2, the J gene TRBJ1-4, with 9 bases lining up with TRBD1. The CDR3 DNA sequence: TGTGCCAGCGGGACAGGGCAGTATGCAACTAATGAAAAACTGTTTTTT. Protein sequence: CASGTGQYATNEKLFF.